A selection of T cell receptor beta chains follows, all from one sample in a study of T-cell reconstitution after alpha-beta-depleted transplantation in children. TCRdb reprocessed the PCR reads with MiXCR, giving one entry per CDR3 protein. The sample has 450,000 to 600,000 distinct CDR3 sequences; over 9.5% are singletons. Sequences were derived from PBMCs, sampled before TCRalphabeta/CD19-depleted stem cell transplant. The receptors shown here come from a child aged 2-15 years with inherited bone marrow failure, due to receive a stem cell transplant. The conserved cysteine and the conserved F or W are not part of the CDR3 here.

TRBV5-1 ASSPGLAGVLAHEQF
TRBV12-3/TRBV12-4 ASRQGGDSPLH
TRBV5-1 ASSWRTSGRVHEQF
TRBV19 ASSRLAGHAGPF
TRBV20-1 SATSTGGTYEQY
TRBV29-1 SGKQGASETQY
TRBV5-5 ASSRNRRQPSTDTQY
TRBV10-3 AISGWQGINEQF
TRBV28 ASSLFPSGRSSYNEQF
TRBV10-3 ATGEGTISGANVLT
TRBV20-1 SARAWTEITDTQY
TRBV7-8 ASQRGSGRETQY
TRBV7-9 ASSLTQGEGQETQY
TRBV20-1 SARSGLGSSSYEQY
TRBV12-3/TRBV12-4 ASCFRDRGLRVNPGELF
TRBV5-1 ASSLEAGVGTEAF
TRBV19 ASSISTGGLDEQY
TRBV28 ASSIRGDTQY
TRBV12-3/TRBV12-4 ASSFGLLSGNTIY
TRBV5-1 ASSFLQGPTTGELF
TRBV27 ASRPKYGTSGGEQY
TRBV4-3 ASSQPGVGGYT
TRBV9 ASSFSDRNYEQY
TRBV20-1 SAKTPGLAGVDTQY
TRBV6-5 ASRHRPGNEQF
TRBV7-9 ASSLSSGRWTQY
TRBV19 ASSDRGSNEKLF
TRBV7-2 ASGLAGAPPQY
TRBV12-3/TRBV12-4 ASSRSVDTIY
TRBV29-1 SVVGSSYGYT
TRBV12-3/TRBV12-4 ASSLRPAGNTQY
TRBV6-1 ASTLIGQTTGELF
TRBV20-1 SARDQPERGYT
TRBV12-3/TRBV12-4 ASSNGLARDYEQY
TRBV27 ASSLEREGSYNEQF
TRBV7-9 ASTSDLYRYEQY
TRBV27 ASSPVGLMYEQY
TRBV27 ASSYKGAGVHEQY
TRBV4-3 ASSQDTGSYEQY
TRBV28 ASISNEAADHNEQF
TRBV10-3 AISESRGGNEQF
TRBV5-1 ASSLDGLVMETQY
TRBV7-2 ASSRQGLTGELF
TRBV5-5 ASSSTTTSGIDEQY
TRBV29-1 SVSWGRETQY